What follows are 14 T cell receptor beta chains derived from one specimen sequenced in a study of response to subunit inactivated influenza vaccine. A single record per CDR3 protein comes from TCRdb applying MiXCR to the RT-PCR reads. The data show 800,000 or so distinct CDR3 sequences, approximately 21% seen once. The material was PBMCs from blood, obtained 4 to 6 days after vaccination. The origin of the receptors is a man over 45 who received an inactivated influenza vaccine.

The CDR3: CASSIAWTGGTYEQYF. The CDR3 nucleotides are TGTGCCAGTAGTATAGCATGGACAGGGGGAACCTACGAGCAGTACTTC. The chain links TRBV19 to TRBJ2-7; the match to TRBD1 covers 10 bases. Trimming cost V 1 base and J 2 bases; bases outside gene matches: 5. In germline, CDR1 is LNHDA, CDR2 SQIVND (reference sequence). CDR3 length: 16 residues.

This clonotype was counted only a few times. The chain employs TRBV7-9 and TRBJ2-1; TRBD1 might be the D (5 bases). The CDR3 totals 12 residues. Trimming took off 4 bases at V and 9 bases at J, with 10 bases between the two ends. Germline V gene data show CDR1 as SEHNR and CDR2 as FQNEAQ (reference sequence). DNA of the CDR3: TGTGCCAGCAGCTCCCCCCAGGGTGAGCAGTTCTTC. As protein: CASSSPQGEQFF.

The chain has TRBV4-2 and TRBJ2-5; 11 positions agree with TRBD2. This CDR3 has 17 amino acids. Germline assignment: CDR1 LGHNA and CDR2 YNFKEQ. Losses at the gene ends were 0 bases for V and 5 bases for J; bases not matched to a gene: 8. The CDR3 region is CASSQEVSGGAVETQYF. Written as DNA, the CDR3 is TGTGCCAGCAGCCAAGAGGTTAGCGGGGGGGCCGTCGAGACCCAGTACTTC.

This clonotype came up a few times. The CDR3 loop reads CASSYQRQGANNQPQHF. CDR3 nucleotide sequence: TGTGCCAGCAGTTACCAAAGACAGGGGGCTAACAATCAGCCCCAGCATTTT. The rearrangement uses TRBV6-5 and TRBJ1-5, with 10 bases identical to TRBD1. This CDR3 spans 17 amino acids. Germline V gene data show CDR1 as MNHEY and CDR2 as SVGAGI. The V segment lost 2 bases and the J segment 3 bases; nucleotides outside the gene matches: 7.

This clonotype occurred a few times. The chain couples TRBV5-1 to TRBJ1-5; tentative D call: TRBD1 (5 bases). CDR1 is SGHRS, CDR2 YFSETQ, per germline. This CDR3 comprises 14 residues. V lost 4 bases and J 8 bases, leaving 16 bases between the germline ends. CDR3 amino acids: CASSPSGRGEPQHF. Written as DNA, the CDR3 is TGCGCCAGCAGCCCCTCAGGGAGGGGTGAGCCCCAGCATTTT. Supplemented by reference TRBV5-1 and TRBJ1-5, the full variable domain reads KAGVTQTPRYLIKTRGQQVTLSCSPISGHRSVSWYQQTPGQGLQFLFEYFSETQRNKGNFPGRFSGRQFSNSRSEMNVSTLELGDSALYLCASSPSGRGEPQHFGDGTRLSIL.

This clonotype was found once. This chain connects TRBV20-1 to TRBJ2-6, with D tentatively TRBD2 (6 bases). V shed 3 bases and J shed 4 bases, with 13 bases lying between them. CDR3 length: 15 residues. Germline V CDR1 and CDR2: DFQATT, SNEGSKA (reference sequence). This CDR3 is CSARLGGGGANVLTF. CDR3 bases: TGCAGTGCTAGGCTGGGAGGCGGCGGGGCCAACGTCCTGACTTTC.

V and J are TRBV12-3 or TRBV12-4 and TRBJ1-2; D unclear. Trimming shortened V by 4 bases and J by 1 base, and 7 bases separated the two germline ends. This CDR3 contains 13 residues. CDR3 sequence: CASSSDDNYGYTF. For the CDR3, the DNA is TGTGCCAGCAGTTCTGACGATAACTATGGCTACACCTTC.

The rearrangement joins TRBV29-1 to TRBJ2-1, with 12 bases aligning to TRBD1. Germline V gene sequence: CDR1 SQVTM, CDR2 ANQGSEA. The CDR3 consists of 15 residues. The V segment lost 6 bases and the J segment 7 bases; nucleotides outside the gene matches: 10. The DNA of the CDR3 is TGCAGCGTAGCCGCCGGGACAGGGGGCGCGAATGAGCAGTTCTTC. Its translation: CSVAAGTGGANEQFF.

This clonotype was counted ten times or more. This chain uses TRBV3-1 with TRBJ1-4; D possibly corresponds to TRBD1 (5 bases). Germline CDR1 and CDR2: LGHDT and YNNKEL (reference sequence). V lost 3 bases and J lost 8, with 7 bases in between. The CDR3 is made up of 12 amino acids. This chain's CDR3 is CASSQGREKLFF. CDR3 nucleotide sequence: TGTGCCAGCAGCCAGGGGCGAGAAAAACTGTTTTTT.

This clonotype was observed a single time. At one end the junction does not follow the germline gene, possibly because of a read error. The chain links TRBV20-1 to TRBJ2-7; 8 bases agree with TRBD2. Per germline, CDR1 DFQATT and CDR2 SNEGSKA (reference sequence). The CDR3 contains 15 residues. CDR3 coding DNA: TGCAGTGTTAGAGCCGGGACTAGATCTCCCTACGAGCAGTACTTC. Protein sequence: CSVRAGTRSPYEQYF.

This clonotype has a handful of counts. The rearrangement links TRBV7-9 to TRBJ2-1, with 10 bases identical to TRBD2. V dropped 2 bases and J dropped 9; count of bases not matched to a gene: 7. Per the germline V gene, CDR1 is SEHNR and CDR2 is FQNEAQ (reference sequence). This CDR3 has 15 amino acids. CDR3 DNA: TGTGCCAGCAGCTTACGAGCGGGAGGGCCGGGTGAGCAGTTCTTC. Its protein product is CASSLRAGGPGEQFF.

This clonotype has a handful of counts. The chain links TRBV14 to TRBJ1-1, with 12 bases lining up with TRBD1. Germline V CDR1 and CDR2: SGHDN, FVKESK. J gave up 4 bases and V 1 base, and 10 bases lay outside the gene matches. This CDR3 is 18 amino acids long. The CDR3 DNA reads TGTGCCAGCAGCCAAGTAACGGGACAGGGGGCGTCGGGCACTGAAGCTTTCTTT. As protein: CASSQVTGQGASGTEAFF.

This clonotype was counted at least ten times. V and J are TRBV4-1 and TRBJ2-3; D not resolved. Per germline, CDR1 MGHRA and CDR2 YSYEKL. The V end lost 1 base, the J end lost 3 bases, and 5 bases lay between the germline ends. There are 13 residues in the CDR3. CDR3 region: CASSQVPTDTQYF. As DNA, the CDR3 is TGCGCCAGCAGCCAAGTCCCTACAGATACGCAGTATTTT.

This clonotype was detected a few times. The V and J genes are TRBV4-3 and TRBJ1-6, with 7 bases identical to TRBD1. The V segment lost 0 bases and the J segment 0 bases; nucleotides outside the gene matches: 2. This CDR3 comprises 17 residues. Germline values: CDR1 LGHNA, CDR2 YSLEER. The CDR3 here is CASSQEAGGSYNSPLHF. The DNA for the CDR3 is TGCGCCAGCAGCCAAGAGGCAGGGGGCTCCTATAATTCACCCCTCCACTTT.